Listed below are T cell receptor beta chains from one sample, sequenced in a study of early T cells in non-severe SARS-CoV-2 infection. TCRdb processed the 5' RACE reads anew with MiXCR; each CDR3 protein has one entry. The sample shows about 48,000 distinct CDR3 sequences, about 6% of them seen only once. Source: whole blood, taken at baseline. These receptors came from an adult who was a healthcare worker with PCR-confirmed SARS-CoV-2 infection or an uninfected control (not recorded which). CDR3s include the opening cysteine and the closing phenylalanine or tryptophan. D genes are given only for firm matches. Part of the rows lack a size; the others show once, few, many or a class for expanded clones.

D,J,size,V,CDR3
-,TRBJ1-1,many,TRBV12-3/TRBV12-4,CASSFRGVGTEAFF
TRBD2,TRBJ2-3,few,TRBV20-1,CSATSGNTDTQYF
TRBD2,TRBJ2-3,medium-sized,TRBV7-2,CASSISGRATDTQYF
TRBD1,TRBJ2-7,many,TRBV5-1,CASSYGQALNEQYF
-,TRBJ1-5,few,TRBV6-2/TRBV6-3,CASEKGRSNQPQHF
-,TRBJ2-6,many,TRBV24-1,CATSDPFRTSGANVLTF
-,TRBJ1-1,many,TRBV14,CASSTQGNTEAFF
TRBD2,TRBJ2-4,many,TRBV10-3,CAIRPFPGGILAKNIQYF
-,TRBJ1-1,-,TRBV4-2,CASSQEVARVTEAFF
TRBD2,TRBJ2-2,many,TRBV20-1,CSARDPASGTDGELFF
-,TRBJ2-1,many,TRBV7-2,CASSTIVSNEQFF
-,TRBJ2-3,many,TRBV6-5,CAIRRQSTDTQYF
-,TRBJ2-3,-,TRBV7-2,CASSFIGGKTDTQYF
-,TRBJ2-1,few,TRBV29-1,CSVEARVDEQFF
-,TRBJ2-1,few,TRBV23-1,CASSQSQRAVPYNEQFF
-,TRBJ2-1,few,TRBV6-2/TRBV6-3,CASSFTGWYYNEQFF